A single sample is the source of the 29 T cell receptor beta chains below, sequenced in a study of T cell changes during pregnancy in multiple sclerosis (dated by TCRdb to the late 2010s). Library preparation employed the immunoSEQ multiplex PCR assay. TCRdb limited this immuneACCESS table to in-frame rearrangements with V and J called. A share of clones is missing; checked studies link under half to unresolved V genes, and the rest is unexplained. Across this sample there are roughly 48,000 clones, with about 88% seen only once. The ten largest clones add up to roughly 1.2% of the sample. Sample: CD4+ T cells from peripheral blood mononuclear cells, taken in the second trimester of pregnancy. Every receptor here comes from a female donor with multiple sclerosis, enrolled in a pregnancy study.

The chain has TRBV19 and TRBJ1-2, with 10 positions matching TRBD1. The germline V gene encodes CDR1 LNHDA and CDR2 SQIVND (reference sequence). Trimming at V came to 2 bases and at J to 0 bases, leaving 6 bases not matched to a gene. The CDR3 length is 17 residues. The CDR3 coding sequence is TGTGCCAGTAGTATAACCGGGACAGGGGTCACTAACTATGGCTACACCTTC. Its protein is CASSITGTGVTNYGYTF.

This sequence joins TRBV19 and TRBJ2-1, with 8 positions matching TRBD1. CDR3 size: 14 residues. Looked up from germline, CDR1 is LNHDA and CDR2 is SQIVND (reference sequence). With V trimmed by 2 bases and J by 6 bases, 3 bases remained unmatched. DNA of the CDR3: TGTGCCAGTAGTATACAGGGGGCTGGCAATGAGCAGTTCTTC. This codes for CASSIQGAGNEQFF.

This clone has just a few counts. The gene calls are TRBV19 and TRBJ1-1; D uncertain. This CDR3 is 13 amino acids long. CDR1 is LNHDA and CDR2 is SQIVND in the germline V gene (reference sequence). V was pared by 2 bases and J by 4 bases, with 8 bases between. The CDR3 DNA reads as TGTGCCAGTAGTATAAGCGGGTCCACTGAAGCTTTCTTT. This gives the protein CASSISGSTEAFF.

This sequence joins TRBV9 and TRBJ2-2, with D possibly TRBD2 on 5 matching bases. Germline lookup yields CDR1 SGDLS and CDR2 YYNGEE. CDR3 length: 15 residues. Deletions cut 2 bases from V and 4 bases from J, with 12 bases between. The CDR3 nucleotides are TGTGCCAGCAGCGTTGCGCTAGCAGTCACCGGGGAGCTGTTTTTT. It translates to CASSVALAVTGELFF.

The chain has TRBV10-1 and TRBJ2-3; 10 bases are a match to TRBD2. V lost 6 bases and J lost 2; bases outside the gene matches: 8. The CDR3 is made up of 16 amino acids. Germline V gene sequence: CDR1 WNHNN, CDR2 SYGVQD (reference sequence). CDR3 region: CASSLKAGGSTDTQYF. CDR3 coding DNA: TGCGCCAGCAGCCTCAAAGCGGGAGGGTCCACAGATACGCAGTATTTT.

The chain is built from TRBV5-1 and TRBJ2-1; TRBD2 matches 13 bases. CDR3 size: 16 residues. With 3 bases clipped from V and 7 bases from J, the junction kept 7 bases outside the gene matches. Germline CDR1 and CDR2: SGHRS and YFSETQ. CDR3 bases: TGCGCCAGCAGCTCCCCCCGGACTAGCGGGAGTAATGAGCAGTTCTTC. Translating gives CASSSPRTSGSNEQFF.

The gene calls are TRBV9 and TRBJ1-2, with 9 bases aligning to TRBD1. The ends lost 4 bases at V and 3 bases at J; junction bases unmatched: 4. CDR1 is SGDLS and CDR2 is YYNGEE in the germline V gene. CDR3 length equals 14 residues. This chain's CDR3 is CASSHTGGDYGYTF. Here the CDR3 DNA reads TGTGCCAGCAGCCACACAGGGGGCGACTATGGCTACACCTTC.

Only one count was recorded for this clone. V is TRBV2 and J is TRBJ1-3, with D uncertain. V lost 6 bases and J 8 bases, leaving 17 bases between the germline ends. There are 14 residues in the CDR3. Per the germline V gene, CDR1 is SNHLY and CDR2 is FYNNEI. CDR3 loop: CASSPRAPVDTIYF. The CDR3 DNA reads as TGTGCCAGCAGCCCTAGAGCCCCCGTAGACACCATATATTTT.

With regard to this clone: A junction boundary mismatches the germline segment, possibly from a read error. This chain uses TRBV28 with TRBJ2-7; D remains unclear. Germline CDR1 reads MDHEN; CDR2 reads SYDVKM. The CDR3 runs 12 residues. CDR3 DNA sequence: TGTGCCAGCAGTTCCGTCTCCCACGAGCAGTACTTC. Protein sequence: CASSSVSHEQYF.

The chain combines TRBV5-1 with TRBJ2-3; 10 bases line up with TRBD2. Losses at the gene ends were 0 bases for V and 2 bases for J; bases not matched to a gene: 3. The CDR3 runs to 16 residues. Germline V gene lookup returns CDR1 SGHRS and CDR2 YFSETQ. Here the CDR3 reads CASSLALAGDTDTQYF. The CDR3 DNA reads as TGCGCCAGCAGCTTGGCCCTAGCGGGAGACACAGATACGCAGTATTTT.

The chain uses TRBV25-1 and TRBJ1-1; a weak D match, TRBD1 (6 bases). The CDR3 contains 15 residues. V dropped 4 bases and J dropped 4 bases, with 16 bases sitting between them. The germline gives CDR1 MGHDK, CDR2 SYGVNS. The CDR3: CASSGGGRGGTEAFF. The CDR3 DNA sequence: TGTGCCAGCAGTGGGGGGGGGAGAGGGGGCACTGAAGCTTTCTTT. Combining the CDR3 with reference TRBV25-1 and TRBJ1-1 gives the whole variable domain EADIYQTPRYLVIGTGKKITLECSQTMGHDKMYWYQQDPGMELHLIHYSYGVNSTEKGDLSSESTVSRIRTEHFPLTLESARPSHTSQYLCASSGGGRGGTEAFFGQGTRLTVV.

CDR3 sequence reads: CSVVGAGGPGFNTDTQYF. The CDR3 DNA follows: TGCAGCGTTGTTGGAGCGGGAGGGCCCGGGTTTAACACAGATACGCAGTATTTT. The chain is built from TRBV29-1 and TRBJ2-3; the match to TRBD2 covers 10 bases. Trimming removed 4 bases from V and 2 bases from J; junction bases left unmatched: 15. The CDR3 covers 18 residues. Germline assignment: CDR1 SQVTM and CDR2 ANQGSEA.

The rearrangement links TRBV4-3 to TRBJ2-4; perhaps TRBD1 as D (5 bases). Germline lookup yields CDR1 LGHNA and CDR2 YSLEER. CDR3 length: 15 amino acids. V lost 1 base, J lost 4 bases, and 11 bases lay in between. CDR3 in DNA: TGCGCCAGCAGCCAAGTGCCAGGGCCGAAAAACATTCAGTACTTC. This translates into CASSQVPGPKNIQYF.

The chain is built from TRBV5-6 and TRBJ2-1, with 7 positions matching TRBD2. Germline CDR1 reads SGHDT; CDR2 reads YYEEEE. CDR3 length equals 15 residues. V lost 2 bases to trimming and J lost 5 bases; unmatched junction nucleotides: 7. CDR3 loop: CASSFPGTKHNEQFF. The CDR3 nucleotides read TGTGCCAGCAGCTTCCCCGGGACTAAGCACAATGAGCAGTTCTTC. Drawing the rest from reference TRBV5-6 and TRBJ2-1, the complete variable domain is DAGVTQSPTHLIKTRGQQVTLRCSPKSGHDTVSWYQQALGQGPQFIFQYYEEEERQRGNFPDRFSGHQFPNYSSELNVNALLLGDSALYLCASSFPGTKHNEQFFGPGTRLTVL.

This clone was recorded once. V is TRBV6-5 and J is TRBJ1-1, with D perhaps TRBD1 (5 bases). The germline V and J ends were trimmed by 4 bases and 4 bases, with 16 bases remaining between them. Germline V lookup: CDR1 MNHEY, CDR2 SVGAGI. There are 15 residues in the CDR3. The CDR3 sequence is CASSSSGGVSTEAFF. CDR3 nucleotide sequence: TGTGCCAGCAGTTCCTCGGGGGGTGTTAGCACTGAAGCTTTCTTT.

The V and J genes are TRBV7-2 and TRBJ2-7; 7 bases are a match to TRBD2. V lost 2 bases, J lost 2 bases, and 3 bases stayed unmatched. CDR1 SGHTA and CDR2 FQGNSA come from the germline V gene. This CDR3 has 14 amino acids. The CDR3 spells CASSLQRGAYEQYF. DNA for the CDR3: TGTGCCAGCAGCTTACAACGGGGGGCCTACGAGCAGTACTTC. Drawing the rest from reference TRBV7-2 and TRBJ2-7, the complete variable domain is GAGVSQSPSNKVTEKGKDVELRCDPISGHTALYWYRQSLGQGLEFLIYFQGNSAPDKSGLPSDRFSAERTGGSVSTLTIQRTQQEDSAVYLCASSLQRGAYEQYFGPGTRLTVT.

The V gene is TRBV30, the J gene TRBJ2-1; 7 bases are a match to TRBD2. V shed 0 bases and J 5 bases; nucleotides not matched to a gene: 7. The CDR3 extends over 15 amino acids. Germline CDR1 and CDR2: GTSNPN and SVGIG (reference sequence). The CDR3 here is CAWSVWPAGNNEQFF. The CDR3 DNA is TGTGCCTGGAGTGTATGGCCAGCGGGAAACAATGAGCAGTTCTTC.

The chain joins TRBV10-2 to TRBJ2-7, with 10 bases lining up with TRBD2. The J segment lost 6 bases and the V segment lost 2 bases, leaving 4 bases of the junction unmatched. CDR3 length: 14 amino acids. Germline V lookup: CDR1 WSHSY, CDR2 SAAADI. CDR3 protein: CASSETSGNSEQYF. The CDR3 DNA follows: TGCGCCAGCAGTGAGACTAGCGGGAATAGCGAGCAGTACTTC.

The gene calls are TRBV5-1 and TRBJ2-5; the match to TRBD2 covers 13 bases. V lost 4 bases and J lost 5; bases outside the gene matches: 5. The CDR3 is 15 residues long. Germline V gene data show CDR1 as SGHRS and CDR2 as YFSETQ. CDR3 in amino acids: CASSGTSGTGETQYF. Written as DNA, the CDR3 is TGCGCCAGCAGCGGGACTAGCGGGACGGGGGAGACCCAGTACTTC.

The rearrangement links TRBV4-3 to TRBJ1-2, with TRBD1 matching 8 bases. This CDR3 is built from 15 residues. CDR1 LGHNA and CDR2 YSLEER come from the germline V gene. Trimming removed 3 bases from V and 6 bases from J; junction bases left unmatched: 9. CDR3 bases: TGCGCCAGCAGCCAGGGGGCGGGACAGGCAAATGGCTACACCTTC. Translating it yields CASSQGAGQANGYTF.

The chain links TRBV4-1 to TRBJ2-7; D possibly corresponds to TRBD1 (5 bases). In germline, CDR1 is MGHRA, CDR2 YSYEKL. The V end was cut by 1 base, the J end by 0 bases, with 10 bases between. This CDR3 is 15 amino acids long. CDR3 sequence: CASSQGPDNSYEQYF. The CDR3 DNA sequence: TGCGCCAGCAGCCAAGGTCCGGACAACTCCTACGAGCAGTACTTC.

The gene calls are TRBV11-3 and TRBJ2-6; the match to TRBD1 covers 8 bases. Germline trimming cut 2 bases from V and 0 bases from J; bases unmatched to any gene: 6. The germline V gene encodes CDR1 SGHNT and CDR2 YENEEA. The CDR3 is made up of 18 amino acids. Here the CDR3 reads CASSLNTGGSSGANVLTF. CDR3 nucleotides: TGTGCCAGCAGCTTAAATACAGGGGGAAGCTCTGGGGCCAACGTCCTGACTTTC.

The chain recombines TRBV18 with TRBJ2-5; 7 positions match TRBD2. Losses at the gene ends were 0 bases for V and 4 bases for J; bases not matched to a gene: 8. This CDR3 is 16 amino acids long. From germline, CDR1 is KGHSH and CDR2 LQKENI. CDR3 residues: CASSPPRTTSRETQYF. The CDR3, as DNA: TGTGCCAGCTCACCACCGAGGACGACTAGCAGAGAGACCCAGTACTTC.

CDR3 nucleotides: TGTGCCAGCAAAGGCGGAGCGCACTCCTACAATGAGCAGTTCTTC. It specifies CASKGGAHSYNEQFF. The chain employs TRBV27 and TRBJ2-1; D gene unclear. Germline CDR1 is MNHEY and CDR2 is SMNVEV (reference sequence). CDR3 length equals 15 residues. V gave up 7 bases and J gave up 0 bases, with 13 bases separating them.

The chain employs TRBV30 and TRBJ1-2, with D tentatively TRBD1 (6 bases). From germline, CDR1 is GTSNPN and CDR2 SVGIG (reference sequence). The CDR3 totals 15 residues. The V gene lost 2 bases and the J gene lost 2 bases, with 15 bases spanning the gap. The CDR3 sequence: CAWSRPDRTNYGYTF. In nucleotides, the CDR3 is TGTGCCTGGAGTAGACCCGACAGGACCAACTATGGCTACACCTTC.

CDR3 amino acids: CASSSSPERTVGQYF. In DNA form, the CDR3 reads TGCGCCAGCAGCTCGTCCCCGGAGAGAACCGTGGGGCAGTATTTT. The chain recombines TRBV4-1 with TRBJ2-3; D remains ambiguous. This CDR3 has 15 residues. V shed 5 bases and J shed 11 bases, with 23 bases lying between them. Germline assignment: CDR1 MGHRA and CDR2 YSYEKL.

This chain connects TRBV28 to TRBJ1-1; 9 bases align to TRBD1. The CDR3 consists of 13 residues. Germline V lookup: CDR1 MDHEN, CDR2 SYDVKM. With 6 bases clipped from V and 4 bases from J, the junction kept 3 bases outside the gene matches. CDR3 DNA sequence: TGTGCCAGCAGGGGACAGGGCAGCACTGAAGCTTTCTTT. This encodes CASRGQGSTEAFF.

The chain has TRBV30 and TRBJ1-3; 8 nucleotides align to TRBD1. The V and J ends lost 2 bases and 0 bases, in that order; junction bases with no gene match: 6. Germline V CDR1 and CDR2: GTSNPN, SVGIG (reference sequence). The CDR3 runs 16 residues. Here the CDR3 reads CAWSLGQVFSGNTIYF. As DNA, the CDR3 is TGTGCCTGGAGTTTGGGACAGGTCTTCTCTGGAAACACCATATATTTT.

This chain connects TRBV2 to TRBJ2-2; 10 nucleotides agree with TRBD2. With 3 bases clipped from V and 6 bases from J, the junction kept 10 bases outside the gene matches. Germline CDR1 SNHLY, CDR2 FYNNEI. This CDR3 contains 17 residues. CDR3 sequence reads: CASSDSSLAGVPGELFF. CDR3 coding DNA: TGTGCCAGCAGTGATTCCTCCCTAGCGGGAGTCCCCGGGGAGCTGTTTTTT.